A single sample gave rise to the 23 T cell receptor beta chains below, sequenced in a study of response to subunit inactivated influenza vaccine. TCRdb ran MiXCR on the RT-PCR reads and lists one entry per CDR3 protein. This sample has just over 300,000 distinct CDR3 sequences; roughly 20% occur once, and the top ten carry 10%. Sequencing was performed on PBMCs from blood, taken 21 months after vaccination. These receptor sequences come from a man aged 45 to 75 who received an inactivated influenza vaccine.

CDR3 nucleotides: TGTGCCAGCAGCTCCCCCGCGTCGGGAAACACCATATATTTT. This translates into CASSSPASGNTIYF. The J gene is TRBJ1-3, the V gene TRBV7-2, with D hard to call. The CDR3 is made up of 14 amino acids. Germline lookup yields CDR1 SGHTA and CDR2 FQGNSA. V was trimmed by 4 bases and J by 4 bases, leaving 11 bases between them.

This clonotype was seen a single time. This rearrangement joins TRBV7-9 to TRBJ2-1; 9 nucleotides agree with TRBD1. Germline loops: CDR1 SEHNR, CDR2 FQNEAQ (reference sequence). V was clipped by 8 bases and J by 6 bases; unmatched bases: 11. This CDR3 region has 15 residues. The CDR3 here is CASEIGQGNRNEQFF. CDR3 sequence (DNA): TGTGCCAGCGAAATCGGACAGGGGAACCGCAATGAGCAGTTCTTC.

There are a few counts of this clonotype. The J gene is TRBJ2-2, the V gene TRBV20-1; D unresolved. Germline V gene lookup returns CDR1 DFQATT and CDR2 SNEGSKA (reference sequence). This CDR3 spans 14 amino acids. V lost 3 bases, J lost 0 bases, and 8 bases lay in between. CDR3 in DNA: TGCAGTGCTAGTTTCCAGACGAACACCGGGGAGCTGTTTTTT. Protein product: CSASFQTNTGELFF.

This clonotype was picked up many times. The genes are TRBV4-1 and TRBJ1-1; no firm D call. The CDR3 is made up of 15 amino acids. Germline V gene sequence: CDR1 MGHRA, CDR2 YSYEKL. Trimming stripped 2 bases from V and 0 bases from J, with 10 bases between. The CDR3 nucleotides are TGCGCCAGCAGCCAACAACAGCTTATGAACACTGAAGCTTTCTTT. This encodes CASSQQQLMNTEAFF.

V and J are TRBV7-2 and TRBJ2-4; no definite D call. V was cut by 2 bases and J by 6 bases, with 14 bases left in between. The V gene's germline CDR1 is SGHTA and CDR2 FQGNSA. The CDR3 consists of 15 residues. CDR3 sequence: CASSLQTPTVNIQYF. As DNA, the CDR3 is TGTGCCAGCAGCTTACAGACCCCGACTGTAAACATTCAGTACTTC.

This clonotype showed up just a few times. The chain combines TRBV28 with TRBJ1-1; a possible D gene is TRBD1 (5 bases). The CDR3 length is 15 residues. The germline V and J ends were trimmed by 3 bases and 4 bases, with 15 bases remaining between them. Germline assignment: CDR1 MDHEN and CDR2 SYDVKM. CDR3 nucleotides: TGTGCCAGCAGTTTTTTTCAGGGTATTGGCACTGAAGCTTTCTTT. Translated, it gives CASSFFQGIGTEAFF.

About this clonotype itself: At one end, the junction sequence differs from germline, possibly due to a read error. The chain uses TRBV12-3 or TRBV12-4 and TRBJ2-7, with 12 bases lining up with TRBD2. This CDR3 has 18 residues. DNA for the CDR3: TGTACCAGCAGTTCACCGGGACTAGCGGGTCGATCTCCCTACGAGCAGTACTTC. This encodes CTSSSPGLAGRSPYEQYF.

This clonotype was seen only a few times. CDR3 nucleotide sequence: TGTGCCAGCAGCTTAGCCGGGACAGGGGTCTACGAGCAGTACTTC. As protein: CASSLAGTGVYEQYF. The chain uses TRBV7-9 and TRBJ2-7; TRBD1 aligns across 10 bases. J gave up 3 bases and V 0 bases, and 2 bases lay outside the gene matches. Germline values: CDR1 SEHNR, CDR2 FQNEAQ (reference sequence). CDR3 length equals 15 residues.

This clonotype was seen at least ten times. The chain is built from TRBV27 and TRBJ1-5, with D uncertain. Germline values: CDR1 MNHEY, CDR2 SMNVEV (reference sequence). The CDR3 is 14 amino acids. Trimming took 10 bases from V and 0 from J, leaving 13 bases between them. In DNA, the CDR3 is TGTGCCATTCTGGTAAAGCCTAGCAATCAGCCCCAGCATTTT. Translation gives CAILVKPSNQPQHF.

This chain links TRBV5-5 with TRBJ2-2, with D possibly TRBD1 on 6 matching bases. This CDR3 is 15 amino acids long. Trimming stripped 2 bases from V and 5 bases from J, with 13 bases between. CDR1 and CDR2 from the germline V gene are SGHKS and YYEKEE (reference sequence). The CDR3 DNA reads as TGTGCCAGCAGCTTTACGCAGAGGGGGACCGGGGAGCTGTTTTTT. This encodes CASSFTQRGTGELFF.

The rearrangement links TRBV4-1 to TRBJ2-1, with 10 bases that match TRBD2. The CDR3 extends over 15 amino acids. Germline loops: CDR1 MGHRA, CDR2 YSYEKL. The ends lost 3 bases at V and 7 bases at J; junction bases unmatched: 6. CDR3 sequence (DNA): TGCGCCAGCAGCCAGCTAGCGGGGGTAGGAAATGAGCAGTTCTTC. Its protein product is CASSQLAGVGNEQFF.

This clonotype was found many times. The V gene is TRBV12-3 or TRBV12-4, the J gene TRBJ1-4; no clear D gene. The CDR3 is 13 residues long. V was clipped by 5 bases and J by 8 bases, with 12 bases between them. CDR3 in amino acids: CASSPGEGEKLFF. DNA for the CDR3: TGTGCCAGCAGTCCCGGTGAGGGCGAAAAACTGTTTTTT.

This clonotype was observed a handful of times. This sequence joins TRBV21-1 and TRBJ1-2. TRBV21-1 corresponds to a pseudogene. This CDR3 contains 15 residues. CDR3 DNA sequence: TGTGCCAGCAGCAAAATACGGGGTTGGATCCATGGCTACACCTTC. Protein: CASSKIRGWIHGYTF.

This clonotype showed up just a few times. This chain links TRBV4-2 with TRBJ2-7, with D perhaps matching TRBD1 (6 bases). CDR3 size: 14 residues. V dropped 4 bases and J dropped 5 bases, with 15 bases sitting between them. The germline gives CDR1 LGHNA, CDR2 YNFKEQ. CDR3 in DNA: TGTGCCAGCAGCCCTACACAGGGATTCAACGAGCAGTACTTC. It codes for CASSPTQGFNEQYF.

This clonotype was picked up many times. V is TRBV9 and J is TRBJ1-6, with 7 bases that match TRBD1. J lost 8 bases, V lost 0 bases, and 5 bases had no gene match. CDR1 and CDR2 (germline): SGDLS, YYNGEE. The CDR3 spans 15 residues. CDR3 sequence (DNA): TGTGCCAGCAGCGTAGAAACAGGGACAGATTCACCCCTCCACTTT. It encodes CASSVETGTDSPLHF.

The genes are TRBV20-1 and TRBJ1-1; 7 nucleotides line up with TRBD1. Germline V gene data show CDR1 as DFQATT and CDR2 as SNEGSKA (reference sequence). CDR3 size: 12 residues. After removal of 4 bases from V and 5 bases from J, the junction contained 4 bases not matched to a gene. CDR3 region: CSATRGETEAFF. In DNA, the CDR3 is TGCAGTGCTACCAGGGGGGAGACTGAAGCTTTCTTT.

The chain links TRBV12-3 or TRBV12-4 to TRBJ1-4; D call uncertain. CDR3 length: 12 residues. The V gene lost 1 base and the J gene lost 10 bases, with 7 bases spanning the gap. The CDR3 DNA reads TGTGCCAGCAGTTTAGGGTGGGGAAAACTGTTTTTT. Its protein product is CASSLGWGKLFF.

This clonotype showed up just a few times. For the CDR3, the DNA is TGCAGTGCTAGAGTCGCGACTGTGACCTACGAGCAGTACTTC. It codes for CSARVATVTYEQYF. The chain has TRBV20-1 and TRBJ2-7; no clear D. Germline lookup yields CDR1 DFQATT and CDR2 SNEGSKA (reference sequence). This CDR3 spans 14 amino acids. V was trimmed by 1 base and J by 2 bases, leaving 12 bases between them.

The V gene is TRBV12-3 or TRBV12-4, the J gene TRBJ1-2; tentatively, D is TRBD1 (5 bases). V was clipped by 5 bases and J by 4 bases, with 20 bases between them. The CDR3 has 16 residues. The CDR3 region has the DNA TGTGCCAGCAGTCCAAACATCCTGGACACCGGCTATGGCTACACCTTC. This codes for CASSPNILDTGYGYTF.

This sequence joins TRBV7-3 and TRBJ1-2; no reliable D call. The CDR3 is 15 residues long. V dropped 2 bases and J dropped 1 base, with 11 bases sitting between them. CDR1 is SGHTA and CDR2 is FQGTGA in the germline V gene. In DNA form, the CDR3 reads TGTGCCAGCAGCTTATATCCGGGAGTTAACTATGGCTACACCTTC. This translates into CASSLYPGVNYGYTF.

This clonotype occurred many times. The rearrangement joins TRBV7-2 to TRBJ1-1, with D perhaps TRBD1 (6 bases). The CDR3 totals 14 residues. V lost 3 bases, J lost 8 bases, and 16 bases lay in between. Germline lookup yields CDR1 SGHTA and CDR2 FQGNSA. The CDR3 nucleotides are TGTGCCAGCAGCTTGACAGGCTCTCTCGAAGAAGCTTTCTTT. It codes for CASSLTGSLEEAFF.

The chain joins TRBV6-6 to TRBJ2-3; no clear D gene. Between the trimmed V and J ends, which lost 4 bases and 1 base, there was a span of 3 bases. CDR1 MNHNY and CDR2 SVGAGI come from the germline V gene (reference sequence). This CDR3 spans 12 amino acids. CDR3 loop: CASSFRTDTQYF. The CDR3 bases are TGTGCCAGCAGTTTCCGCACAGATACGCAGTATTTT.

The chain joins TRBV10-3 to TRBJ2-1, with D possibly matching TRBD2 (5 bases). Trimming took 3 bases from V and 14 from J, leaving 11 bases between them. Germline V gene lookup returns CDR1 ENHRY and CDR2 SYGVKD. The CDR3 runs 11 residues. CDR3 in DNA: TGTGCCATCAGTGATTCTAGGGAGAAGTTCTTC. It specifies CAISDSREKFF.